These 3 T cell receptor beta chains came from one sample sequenced in a study of T cell repertoires in cytomegalovirus infection. These receptors are not linked to any known antigen. TCRdb recomputed calls from the reads with MiXCR, one row per CDR3 protein. The sample shows some 500,000 distinct CDR3 sequences, 25% to 35% of them seen only once. The material was cultured PBMCs, obtained from culture after CMV antigen stimulation. The receptors derive from a human donor in good health (CMV status not recorded). Some clones in this sample may be carry-over from other donors' samples.

The rearrangement joins TRBV4-3 to TRBJ1-4, with TRBD1 matching over 7 bases. This CDR3 region has 15 residues. CDR1 and CDR2 (germline): LGHNA, YSLEER. Germline trimming cut 4 bases from V and 7 bases from J; bases unmatched to any gene: 9. CDR3 sequence (DNA): TGCGCCAGCAGCCGGACACAGGGGTCTGTTGAAAAACTGTTTTTT. Translated, it gives CASSRTQGSVEKLFF.

The V call is TRBV12-3 or TRBV12-4, the J call TRBJ2-7; 7 nucleotides match TRBD2. This CDR3 has 15 amino acids. The trim removed 7 bases at V and 2 bases at J, leaving 11 bases unmatched. The chain's CDR3 is CASTSPGLTTYEQYF. CDR3 nucleotide sequence: TGTGCCAGCACCTCTCCGGGACTAACGACCTACGAGCAGTACTTC.

The chain carries TRBV7-2 and TRBJ2-1; possibly TRBD1 for D (6 bases). Germline V gene sequence: CDR1 SGHTA, CDR2 FQGNSA. V lost 7 bases, J lost 7 bases, and 17 bases lay in between. CDR3 length equals 14 residues. The DNA of the CDR3 is TGTGCCAGCAAGCCCCGGCAGGGGAGAAATGAGCAGTTCTTC. This codes for CASKPRQGRNEQFF.